One and the same sample provided the 5 T cell receptor beta chains below, sequenced in a study of cytomegalovirus exposure and HLA in healthy donors (dated by TCRdb to about 2017). Receptor amplification or capture employed the immunoSEQ multiplex PCR assay. For the multiplex PCR, a mixture combining 60 forward primers for TCR Vbeta segments and 13 reverse primers for TCR Jbeta segments was used. TCRdb retrieved this table from immuneACCESS and kept in-frame rearrangements only. Not all clones are present; in checked studies, unresolved V genes account for under half, and no reason is known for the remainder. This sample holds around 140,000 clones; 61% were observed only once. Roughly 1.8% of the sample goes to the ten largest clones. Sequences were obtained from PBMCs. These receptors all come from a male donor in good health and CMV-seronegative.

The chain uses TRBV28 and TRBJ1-1; the D gene is possibly TRBD1 (5 bases). V was shortened by 3 bases and J by 3 bases, with 17 bases between the two germline ends. Germline lookup yields CDR1 MDHEN and CDR2 SYDVKM. The CDR3 is 16 residues long. This CDR3 is CASSFGGGWEDTEAFF. In DNA, the CDR3 is TGTGCCAGCAGTTTCGGTGGGGGTTGGGAGGACACTGAAGCTTTCTTT.

The J gene is TRBJ1-2, the V gene TRBV7-2; TRBD1 might be the D (6 bases). This CDR3 comprises 13 residues. CDR1 SGHTA and CDR2 FQGNSA come from the germline V gene. V was clipped by 0 bases and J by 4 bases, with 6 bases between them. The CDR3 here is CASSLAGAYGYTF. CDR3 sequence (DNA): TGTGCCAGCAGCTTAGCGGGGGCCTATGGCTACACCTTC.

The chain uses TRBV7-2 and TRBJ2-2; 9 bases are a match to TRBD1. Germline assignment: CDR1 SGHTA and CDR2 FQGNSA. The CDR3 covers 14 residues. With 2 bases clipped from V and 7 bases from J, the junction kept 2 bases outside the gene matches. The CDR3 loop is CASSLWDRDGELFF. The CDR3 nucleotides are TGTGCCAGCAGCTTATGGGACAGGGACGGGGAGCTGTTTTTT.

The chain has TRBV5-4 and TRBJ2-5; TRBD1 agrees at 8 bases. V lost 4 bases and J lost 1; bases outside the gene matches: 9. The CDR3 has 16 amino acids. Germline values: CDR1 SGHNT, CDR2 YYREEE (reference sequence). CDR3 protein: CASSGGPDRGQETQYF. CDR3 nucleotides: TGTGCCAGCAGCGGGGGACCTGACAGGGGCCAAGAGACCCAGTACTTC.

The CDR3: CASSPAPGTGSEAFF. The CDR3 region has the DNA TGTGCCAGCAGCCCAGCCCCCGGGACAGGGTCTGAAGCTTTCTTT. This chain uses TRBV7-3 with TRBJ1-1, with 9 nucleotides matching TRBD1. V trimming: 5 bases; J trimming: 6 bases; junction bases outside the gene matches: 10. Germline V gene data show CDR1 as SGHTA and CDR2 as FQGTGA. CDR3 length equals 15 residues.